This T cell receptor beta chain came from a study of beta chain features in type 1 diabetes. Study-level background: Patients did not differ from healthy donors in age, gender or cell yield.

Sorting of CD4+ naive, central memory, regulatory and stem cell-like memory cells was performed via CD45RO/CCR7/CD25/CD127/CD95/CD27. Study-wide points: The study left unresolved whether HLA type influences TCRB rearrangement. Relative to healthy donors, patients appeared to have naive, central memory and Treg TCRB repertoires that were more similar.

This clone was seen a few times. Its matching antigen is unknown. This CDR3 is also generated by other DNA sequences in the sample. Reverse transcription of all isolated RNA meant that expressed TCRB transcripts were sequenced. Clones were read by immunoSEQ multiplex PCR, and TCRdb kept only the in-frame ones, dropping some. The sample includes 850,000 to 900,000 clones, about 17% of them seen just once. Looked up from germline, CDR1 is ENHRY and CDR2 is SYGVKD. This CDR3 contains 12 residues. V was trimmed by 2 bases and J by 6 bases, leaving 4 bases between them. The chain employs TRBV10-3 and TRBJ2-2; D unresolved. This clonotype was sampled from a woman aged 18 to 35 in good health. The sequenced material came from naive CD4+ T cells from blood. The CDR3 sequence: CAISEGSGELFF. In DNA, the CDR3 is TGTGCCATCAGTGAGGGGTCCGGGGAGCTGTTTTTT.